This TCR beta chain was found in a study of T-cell reconstitution after alpha-beta-depleted transplantation in children (dated by TCRdb to 2015 to 2016). In terms of the full investigation: The study quantitatively tracked T-cell immune reconstitution after TCRalphabeta/CD19-depleted allogeneic hematopoietic cell transplantation in children using TCR repertoire profiling.

On the study overall, not on this receptor specifically: About two months after transplant, the apparently early recovery of alphabetaT-cell counts reportedly depended on just several hundred clones that had expanded rapidly and came from non-depleted graft cells. Hyperexpanded clone frequencies declined over subsequent months; after one year, T-cell counts and TCRbeta diversity were mostly attributed to newly produced T cells. In some patients, the high TCRbeta diversity seen at day 60 was put down to recipient T cells and intrathymic progenitors that had survived conditioning.

Library creation used PCR. The sequencer was an Illumina HiSeq 2500. Molecular barcoding was employed in the preparation of TCR libraries, with unique molecular identifiers being used to normalize TCRbeta repertoire quantification. TCRdb passed the public sequencing reads through fastp at Q25 and MiXCR, retaining productive beta sequences. Rows are unified per CDR3 protein, each entry keeping the most common DNA and genes. The sample has about 440,000 distinct CDR3 sequences on record, approximately 42% of them singletons. Of the sample, under 30% is held by the ten largest clones. Note on this clonotype: The antigen it recognizes is unknown. No base quality information exists; no much larger clone differs at one position.

The treatment or condition label of this sample denotes: allogeneic hematopoietic cell transplantation with graft depleted of TCRalphabeta T cells and CD19 B cells. TCRalphabeta/CD19-depleted allogeneic hematopoietic cell grafts were given to the transplant recipients, all of whom were children. As encoded in the germline V gene (reference sequence), CDR1 is LGHDT while CDR2 is YNNKEL. V is pared back by 2 bases and J by 3 bases, with 6 bases lying between the germline termini. The CDR3 sequence holds 13 residues, the cysteine and phenylalanine included. Of the read, only the CDR3 DNA is kept; its 39 bases are in frame from base 1.

The chain joins TRBV3-1 to TRBJ2-3; the D gene remains uncertain. This clonotype originated in a girl aged 2 to 9 with aplastic anemia, due to receive a stem cell transplant. Specimen: PBMCs, collected before TCRalphabeta/CD19-depleted stem cell transplant. The nucleotide sequence reads as follows: TGTGCCAGCAGCCAACCTCGGACAGATACGCAGTATTTT. Translation gives CASSQPRTDTQYF.